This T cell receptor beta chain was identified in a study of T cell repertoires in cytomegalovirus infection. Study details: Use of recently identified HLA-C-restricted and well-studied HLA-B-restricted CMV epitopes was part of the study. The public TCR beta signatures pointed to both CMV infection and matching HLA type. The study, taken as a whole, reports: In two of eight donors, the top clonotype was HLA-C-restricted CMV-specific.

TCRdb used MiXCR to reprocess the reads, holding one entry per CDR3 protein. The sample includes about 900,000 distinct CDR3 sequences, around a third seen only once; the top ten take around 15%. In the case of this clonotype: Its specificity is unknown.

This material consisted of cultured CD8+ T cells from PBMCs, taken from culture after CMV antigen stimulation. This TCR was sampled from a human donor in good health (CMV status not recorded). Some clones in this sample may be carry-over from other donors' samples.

The CDR3 DNA sequence: TGTGCCAGCACCCCGGGACAGGGCTACGAGCAGTACTTC. It is translated as CASTPGQGYEQYF. The chain recombines TRBV6-2 or TRBV6-3 with TRBJ2-7, with 9 positions matching TRBD1. This CDR3 contains 13 residues. CDR1 is MNHEY, CDR2 SVGEGT, per germline. After removal of 7 bases from V and 3 bases from J, the junction contained 4 bases not matched to a gene.